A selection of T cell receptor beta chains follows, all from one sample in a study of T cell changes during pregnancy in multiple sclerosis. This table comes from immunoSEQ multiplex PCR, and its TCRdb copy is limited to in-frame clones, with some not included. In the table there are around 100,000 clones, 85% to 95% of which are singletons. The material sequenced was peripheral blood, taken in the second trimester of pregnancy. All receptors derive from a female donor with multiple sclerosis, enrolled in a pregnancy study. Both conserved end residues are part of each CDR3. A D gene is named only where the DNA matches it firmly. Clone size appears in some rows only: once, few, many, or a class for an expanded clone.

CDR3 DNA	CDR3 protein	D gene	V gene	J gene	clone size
TGCGCCAGCAGCTTGGGGGGGACAGGGTCAAAACTGTTTTTT	CASSLGGTGSKLFF	TRBD1	TRBV5-1	TRBJ1-4	-
TGCGCCAGCAGTGAACAGCGGGGGGGCCGGGTTGAGCAGTTCTTC	CASSEQRGGRVEQFF	TRBD2	TRBV10-2	TRBJ2-1	-
TGTGCCAGCAGTTATTCGACAGGCGGAAACACCATATATTTT	CASSYSTGGNTIYF	-	TRBV6-5	TRBJ1-3	-
TGTGCCAGCAGCTTAGTAGGAGGGTTGACTGAAGCTTTCTTT	CASSLVGGLTEAFF	-	TRBV7-9	TRBJ1-1	-
TGTGCCACCCCCTCCCAGACTAGAGCTGAGACCCAGTACTTC	CATPSQTRAETQYF	-	TRBV6-1	TRBJ2-5	-
TGTGCCAGCAGTTTATCTATAGGCGGGTCAGCCTACGAGCAGTACTTC	CASSLSIGGSAYEQYF	-	TRBV28	TRBJ2-7	-
TGTGCCAGCAGCGGAGACGGGTCTCCCGATGAAAAACTGTTTTTT	CASSGDGSPDEKLFF	-	TRBV9	TRBJ1-4	once
TGTGCCAGCTCACCTTCGACAGGGAGAACTAATGAGCAGTTCTTC	CASSPSTGRTNEQFF	TRBD1	TRBV18	TRBJ2-1	-
TGTGCCAGCAGCCCGACCCAAAAGGGGCGGGGGGATACGCAGTATTTT	CASSPTQKGRGDTQYF	TRBD2	TRBV13	TRBJ2-3	-
TGTGCCAGCAGCGTAAGTACTGGCACTGAAGCTTTCTTT	CASSVSTGTEAFF	-	TRBV9	TRBJ1-1	-
TGCAGCGTTGAGGCAGGGTCCTACGAGCAGTACTTC	CSVEAGSYEQYF	-	TRBV29-1	TRBJ2-7	-
TGTGCCAGCAGGACGGACAGGGGTCGGGTTGAAAAACTGTTTTTT	CASRTDRGRVEKLFF	TRBD1	TRBV6-6	TRBJ1-4	-
TGTGCCATCAGTGACCGGACTAGCTCTGGGGCCAACGTCCTGACTTTC	CAISDRTSSGANVLTF	TRBD2	TRBV10-3	TRBJ2-6	-
TGTGCCAGCAGCTTTGACACCAATGAGCAGTTCTTC	CASSFDTNEQFF	-	TRBV7-8	TRBJ2-1	few
TGTGCCAGCAGCATTCAGCCGGGACAGGGGGCAGATACGCAGTATTTT	CASSIQPGQGADTQYF	TRBD1	TRBV11-2	TRBJ2-3	-
TGCGCCAGCAGCGTCGGGACAGACTACGAGCAGTACTTC	CASSVGTDYEQYF	TRBD1	TRBV5-1	TRBJ2-7	-
TGTGCCTTAGAGCGGGCAGATACGCAGTATTTT	CALERADTQYF	-	TRBV30	TRBJ2-3	-
TGTGCCAGCATGGCCCAATCGGGGGGCAGGTACGAGCAGTACTTC	CASMAQSGGRYEQYF	-	TRBV6-1	TRBJ2-7	-
TGTGCCAGCAGTGGGAGGACCCCCACCGGGGAGCTGTTTTTT	CASSGRTPTGELFF	-	TRBV6-1	TRBJ2-2	-
TGTGCCAGCAGCGCTAGCGGGAGGTTAAACAATGAGCAGTTCTTC	CASSASGRLNNEQFF	TRBD2	TRBV9	TRBJ2-1	-
TGTGCCTGGGAGGACAGGGACACTGAAGCTTTCTTT	CAWEDRDTEAFF	TRBD1	TRBV30	TRBJ1-1	-
TGTGCCAGCAAGACATTTGATAGCAATCAGCCCCAGCATTTT	CASKTFDSNQPQHF	-	TRBV6-5	TRBJ1-5	-
TGTGCCTGGTCCGGGACAGGGGTTACCAATGAGCAGTTCTTC	CAWSGTGVTNEQFF	TRBD1	TRBV30	TRBJ2-1	-
TGTGCCAGCACCGAGGGAGGCGGGAGGAACACAGATACGCAGTATTTT	CASTEGGGRNTDTQYF	TRBD2	TRBV2	TRBJ2-3	-
TGTGCCACCCGGGAGGCGACAGATACGCAGTATTTT	CATREATDTQYF	TRBD2	TRBV19	TRBJ2-3	-
TGTGCCAGCAGAGAGACAGGGCGTGCTGAAGCTTTCTTT	CASRETGRAEAFF	TRBD1	TRBV27	TRBJ1-1	-
TGTGCCAGCAGCGTATCCGGGACAGGCAACAATGAGCAGTTCTTC	CASSVSGTGNNEQFF	TRBD1	TRBV9	TRBJ2-1	-
TGTGCCAGCAGCTTACTTACCTTACGGTCTGAAGCTTTCTTT	CASSLLTLRSEAFF	-	TRBV7-9	TRBJ1-1	-
TGTGCCAGCAGCTTAGCTGCCCCGGGCGGGTCCTACAATGAGCAGTTCTTC	CASSLAAPGGSYNEQFF	-	TRBV7-8	TRBJ2-1	-
TGTGCCAGCAGCCAAGAACCGGGAGCAGAGACCCAGTACTTC	CASSQEPGAETQYF	-	TRBV14	TRBJ2-5	-
TGTGCCAGCAGCCAACTTATAGCGGGAGGCGACAATGAGCAGTTCTTC	CASSQLIAGGDNEQFF	TRBD2	TRBV4-2	TRBJ2-1	-
TGTGCCTGGAGTGCAGGGGGTCTCAATCAGCCCCAGCATTTT	CAWSAGGLNQPQHF	TRBD1	TRBV30	TRBJ1-5	-
TGTGCCAGCATCCAAGGTGGCTACGGGGGGGAGACCCAGTACTTC	CASIQGGYGGETQYF	TRBD2	TRBV7-8	TRBJ2-5	once
TGTGCCAGCAGTTTAGGGCAGGGGGGTAATATTGAGCAGTTCTTC	CASSLGQGGNIEQFF	-	TRBV27	TRBJ2-1	-
TGTGCCAGCAGCTCGTGGGGCAGCATGAACACTGAAGCTTTCTTT	CASSSWGSMNTEAFF	-	TRBV5-6	TRBJ1-1	-
TGTGCCATCAGTGAGTCTAGGGGCTCCTCCTACAATGAGCAGTTCTTC	CAISESRGSSYNEQFF	-	TRBV10-3	TRBJ2-1	-
TGTGCCAGCAGGGGGTGGACAGAGCCAGGCGCTGAAGCTTTCTTT	CASRGWTEPGAEAFF	-	TRBV2	TRBJ1-1	once
TGTGCCAGCTCTGCAGGGCAGGCTAATGAAAAACTGTTTTTT	CASSAGQANEKLFF	-	TRBV18	TRBJ1-4	-
TGTGCCAGCAGCCCAAGGGCGGGAGACAATGAGCAGTTCTTC	CASSPRAGDNEQFF	TRBD2	TRBV7-3	TRBJ2-1	-
TGTGCCAGCAGTGAGGGACTGTACTATGGCTACACCTTC	CASSEGLYYGYTF	-	TRBV25-1	TRBJ1-2	once
TGTGCCAGCAGTGAACGGGGGGGCTACGAGCAGTACTTC	CASSERGGYEQYF	TRBD2	TRBV6-1	TRBJ2-7	-
TGTGCCAGCAGCTTTAGGAGGGGGAACACTGAAGCTTTCTTT	CASSFRRGNTEAFF	-	TRBV7-8	TRBJ1-1	-
TGCGCCAGCAGCTCGGGACTAGCGGGTGTAACTAGCACAGATACGCAGTATTTT	CASSSGLAGVTSTDTQYF	TRBD2	TRBV5-1	TRBJ2-3	-
TGCGCCAGCAGTGGTCAGGGCCTCGCGGTCTCTCAGTTCTTC	CASSGQGLAVSQFF	-	TRBV5-1	TRBJ2-1	-
TGTGCCAGCAGCCGCCTAGCGGGGCAAAGCACAGATACGCAGTATTTT	CASSRLAGQSTDTQYF	TRBD2	TRBV5-6	TRBJ2-3	-
TGTGCCAGCAGGAAACTACAGGGGCACACCGGGGAGCTGTTTTTT	CASRKLQGHTGELFF	TRBD1	TRBV27	TRBJ2-2	-
TGTGCCAGCTCCCGGACAGGTGAGAACACTGAAGCTTTCTTT	CASSRTGENTEAFF	TRBD1	TRBV18	TRBJ1-1	-
TGTGCCAGCAGGAGAACAGGGGGAGGCAATCAGCCCCAGCATTTT	CASRRTGGGNQPQHF	TRBD1	TRBV6-5	TRBJ1-5	-
TGTGCCAGCAGCTTAAGCGGGGGGGGTTCCTACGAGCAGTACTTC	CASSLSGGGSYEQYF	TRBD2	TRBV5-4	TRBJ2-7	-
TGTGCCAGCAGCCACGTACGAAACGTCCCCCCGGGGACTGAAGCTTTCTTT	CASSHVRNVPPGTEAFF	-	TRBV4-2	TRBJ1-1	-
TGCGCCAGCAGCGGGGACAGGGAAGCTGAAGCTTTCTTT	CASSGDREAEAFF	TRBD1	TRBV5-1	TRBJ1-1	-
TGTGCCAGTAGTTTCCCGCGCGGGCGGGGCAATGAGCAGTTCTTC	CASSFPRGRGNEQFF	-	TRBV19	TRBJ2-1	-
TGTGCCATCAGTGAGAGGGATCGACTAGCGGTTAAGCATGAGCAGTTCTTC	CAISERDRLAVKHEQFF	TRBD2	TRBV10-3	TRBJ2-1	-
TGTGCCAGCTCCCCTATCCGGGGGACCTCCAATGAGCAGTTCTTC	CASSPIRGTSNEQFF	-	TRBV18	TRBJ2-1	-
TGTGCCAGCAGCCGGGGGTCAAAGGCAGATACGCAGTATTTT	CASSRGSKADTQYF	-	TRBV9	TRBJ2-3	-
TGCAGCGTTGACAGGGGTGCAGCTTTCTTT	CSVDRGAAFF	-	TRBV29-1	TRBJ1-1	-
TGTGCCAGCAGTTTAATCGGGGGGACTGAAGCTTTCTTT	CASSLIGGTEAFF	-	TRBV28	TRBJ1-1	-
TGTGCCAGCATCCCTAGCGCAAGCAATGAGCAGTTCTTC	CASIPSASNEQFF	-	TRBV7-6	TRBJ2-1	once
TGTGCCAGCAGTGACTCGATCGTCAGGGTCTACTCTGGAAACACCATATATTTT	CASSDSIVRVYSGNTIYF	-	TRBV6-4	TRBJ1-3	-